This is a list of T cell receptor beta chains from one sample in a study of T cell clonotyping in hematopoietic cell transplantation. The method was immunoSEQ multiplex PCR; TCRdb's version includes in-frame clones alone and lacks a portion of them. The sample yields about 29,000 clones, approximately 90% seen once. Source: PBMCs, taken 100 days after allogeneic stem cell transplant. The origin of the receptors is a female patient in her forties or fifties who had an allogeneic stem cell transplant from a related donor, so the T cells may come from the graft donor. Some clones in this sample may be carry-over from other donors' samples. The CDR3 runs from the conserved cysteine through the conserved F or W. Each record gives: clone size, D gene, V gene, J gene, CDR3 DNA, CDR3 protein. D genes are given only for firm matches. Clone size, where shown, is once, few, many, or a class for clones that have expanded.

>-|-|TRBV7-2|TRBJ1-2
TGTGCCAGCAGCCCTGACAGGCTTTCGGGCTACACCTTC
CASSPDRLSGYTF
>-|-|TRBV25-1|TRBJ2-3
TGTGCCAGTAGGAGGCTTCTCACAGATACGCAGTATTTT
CASRRLLTDTQYF
>-|TRBD1|TRBV5-1|TRBJ2-7
TGCGCCAGCAGCCCGGGACAGGGAGGGTCCTACGAGCAGTACTTC
CASSPGQGGSYEQYF
>-|TRBD2|TRBV7-3|TRBJ2-7
TGTGCCAGCAGCCCGACTAGCGGCGCCTACGAGCAGTACTTC
CASSPTSGAYEQYF
>-|-|TRBV4-1|TRBJ2-7
TGCGCCAGCAGCCAAGTGGGCACGGCCCACTACGAGCAGTACTTC
CASSQVGTAHYEQYF
>-|-|TRBV4-2|TRBJ2-7
TGTGCCAGCAGCCAAGATGAGGGGGGGGCCCCCTACGAGCAGTACTTC
CASSQDEGGAPYEQYF
>-|TRBD1|TRBV4-1|TRBJ2-7
TGCGCCAGCAGCCAGGACCGGGACAGCTCCTACGAGCAGTACTTC
CASSQDRDSSYEQYF
>-|-|TRBV9|TRBJ1-2
TGTGCCAGCAGCGTAGATGGGTATAATCAGGGTGGCTACACCTTC
CASSVDGYNQGGYTF
>-|TRBD1|TRBV6-6|TRBJ1-6
TGTGCCAGCAGAACCCTACAGGGGGCCTCACCCCTCCACTTT
CASRTLQGASPLHF
>-|TRBD1|TRBV2|TRBJ1-2
TGTGCCAGCAGTGACAGGGGGCGGGAAGGCTACACCTTC
CASSDRGREGYTF
>-|-|TRBV19|TRBJ2-1
TGTGCCAGTAGTATAAGCAGGGAATGGTACAATGAGCAGTTCTTC
CASSISREWYNEQFF
>once|-|TRBV19|TRBJ2-7
TGTGCCAGTAGTATAGGATACAGCCCCTACGAGCAGTACTTC
CASSIGYSPYEQYF
>-|-|TRBV7-9|TRBJ2-7
TGTGCCAGCAGCTTAGGGGCTGAGGGGCAGGGAAGAGAAAAACAGTACTTC
CASSLGAEGQGREKQYF
>-|-|TRBV7-9|TRBJ2-3
TGTGCCAGCACCACTATCGGGACAGATACGCAGTATTTT
CASTTIGTDTQYF
>once|TRBD1|TRBV27|TRBJ2-1
TGTGCCAGCAGTCGGGCACCGGGACAGGGGAAGGATGAGCAGTTCTTC
CASSRAPGQGKDEQFF
>-|-|TRBV2|TRBJ1-5
TGTGCCAGCAGCGGAGACAGAGGTCAGCCCCAGCATTTT
CASSGDRGQPQHF
>-|TRBD1|TRBV6-5|TRBJ1-1
TGTGCCAGCACCTCGGACAGGGCGAAAGCTTTCTTT
CASTSDRAKAFF
>-|-|TRBV29-1|TRBJ1-1
TGCAGCGTTGTGGCCGGGAGTACTGAAGCTTTCTTT
CSVVAGSTEAFF
>-|TRBD2|TRBV5-1|TRBJ2-7
TGCGCCAGCGGCCACAAGGGTCTAGCGGGGGCCATCCCCCTCGAGCAGTACTTC
CASGHKGLAGAIPLEQYF
>-|-|TRBV5-6|TRBJ1-6
TGTGCCAGCTATAAGAGAGCCTATAATTCACCCCTCCACTTT
CASYKRAYNSPLHF
>-|-|TRBV2|TRBJ2-1
TGTGCCAGCAGTAAGACAGATATCGATGAGCAGTTCTTC
CASSKTDIDEQFF
>-|-|TRBV28|TRBJ2-7
TGTGCCAGCAGGTCGACGGTCAAATTCTCCTACGAGCAGTACTTC
CASRSTVKFSYEQYF
>once|TRBD1|TRBV6-5|TRBJ2-7
TGTGCCAGCAGTTACGAGAGACAGGGATCCTACGAGCAGTACTTC
CASSYERQGSYEQYF
>-|TRBD2|TRBV19|TRBJ2-1
TGTGCCAGTAGTCTCATGGGAGGGGCGAGTTACAATGAGCAGTTCTTC
CASSLMGGASYNEQFF
>-|TRBD2|TRBV11-2|TRBJ2-4
TGTGCCAGCCCTCCTAAGGGCGGGGGGGCGGGTAACATTCAGTACTTC
CASPPKGGGAGNIQYF
>-|TRBD1|TRBV5-4|TRBJ2-5
TGTGCCAGCAGCTCCGGGACAGGGTATCAAGAGACCCAGTACTTC
CASSSGTGYQETQYF
>-|-|TRBV7-9|TRBJ2-1
TGTGCCAGCAGCCCAGGGGGTGGTGGGACTCAGTTCTTC
CASSPGGGGTQFF
>once|-|TRBV30|TRBJ1-1
TGTGCCTGGAGTCTCTCCAAGGGGGGGACTGAAGCTTTCTTT
CAWSLSKGGTEAFF
>-|-|TRBV6-5|TRBJ2-1
TGTGCCAGCAGCCGTAACAATGAGCAGTTCTTC
CASSRNNEQFF
>-|-|TRBV13|TRBJ2-7
TGTGCCAGCAGCTTAGGGCGGACCTACGAGCAGTACTTC
CASSLGRTYEQYF
>-|-|TRBV7-2|TRBJ2-1
TGTGCCAGCAGCCTAGCGCGGAATGAGCAGTTCTTC
CASSLARNEQFF
>-|TRBD2|TRBV27|TRBJ2-3
TGTGCCAGCAGTTTCTCGATGCGGGGGGGCAGACATGATACGCAGTATTTT
CASSFSMRGGRHDTQYF
>once|TRBD1|TRBV30|TRBJ2-4
TGTGCCTGGAGTTCGTTTACAGGGGGATTTTTTCGAGAGAAAAACATTCAGTACTTC
CAWSSFTGGFFREKNIQYF
>-|TRBD1|TRBV7-9|TRBJ1-5
TGTGCCAGCAGCTCGGGACAGGGGAGTAGCAATCAGCCCCAGCATTTT
CASSSGQGSSNQPQHF
>-|-|TRBV5-6|TRBJ1-3
TGTGCCAGCAGCTTGTTGGGGGACACCATATATTTT
CASSLLGDTIYF
>-|TRBD1|TRBV5-4|TRBJ1-2
TGTGCCAGCAGCATCGGACAGGGGGTCTCCTTAGATGGCTACACCTTC
CASSIGQGVSLDGYTF
>-|-|TRBV5-1|TRBJ2-2
TGCGCCAGCAGCTTGGCAGGGACCACCGGGGAGCTGTTTTTT
CASSLAGTTGELFF
>-|-|TRBV6-6|TRBJ1-5
TGTGCCAGCAGTGCTATCAATCAGCCCCAGCATTTT
CASSAINQPQHF
>-|-|TRBV5-6|TRBJ1-5
TGTGCCAGCAGCTTGGGTACCGCGTCGGGGTTGTCCCAGCATTTT
CASSLGTASGLSQHF
>-|-|TRBV19|TRBJ1-5
TGTGCCAGTAGTACCCCCCGGCAGGGGATGATAAGCAATCAGCCCCAGCATTTT
CASSTPRQGMISNQPQHF
>-|-|TRBV7-2|TRBJ1-1
TGTGCCAGCAGCTTTGTATCAGGGGTCACTGAAGCTTTCTTT
CASSFVSGVTEAFF
>-|-|TRBV7-2|TRBJ2-1
TGTGCCAGCAGCTATATACAAGGAATGGCTGAGTTCTTC
CASSYIQGMAEFF
>-|TRBD1|TRBV19|TRBJ1-6
TGTGCCAGTAGTCCTCCCGGAGGACAGGGCAATTCACCCCTCCACTTT
CASSPPGGQGNSPLHF
>once|-|TRBV7-2|TRBJ2-7
TGTGCCAGCAGCTCATATCTCCTCTACGAGCAGTACTTC
CASSSYLLYEQYF
>-|TRBD1|TRBV11-2|TRBJ2-1
TGTGCCAGCAGCTTCGGGATTGGGACAGGGCGACCCGAGCAGTTCTTC
CASSFGIGTGRPEQFF
>-|-|TRBV5-6|TRBJ1-2
TGTGCCAGCAGCCCTGGACTCCCAGCTAACTATGGCTACACCTTC
CASSPGLPANYGYTF
>-|-|TRBV5-4|TRBJ1-3
TGTGCCAGCAGCTTGGGGGTGGGACCCGAAGGAGGAAACACCATATATTTT
CASSLGVGPEGGNTIYF
>-|-|TRBV11-2|TRBJ2-2
TGTGCCAGCAGCTTCACAGGGACCGGGGAGCTGTTTTTT
CASSFTGTGELFF
>-|TRBD2|TRBV19|TRBJ2-1
TGTGCCAGTCGGGGGAGGGGTTACAATGAGCAGTTCTTC
CASRGRGYNEQFF
>-|-|TRBV7-2|TRBJ1-6
TGTGCCAGCAAGCTTACTTATGGGGATTCACCCCTCCACTTT
CASKLTYGDSPLHF
>once|-|TRBV19|TRBJ2-2
TGTGCCAGTAGTACCGGTAGCGGAGGGGCCGGGGAGCTGTTTTTT
CASSTGSGGAGELFF
>-|TRBD1|TRBV7-3|TRBJ1-2
TGTGCCAGCAGCTCTCAACAGGGGGATGGCTACACCTTC
CASSSQQGDGYTF